The 22 T cell receptor beta chains listed next were all sequenced from one sample in a study of control samples from healthy donors and cancer patients. Sequencing used immunoSEQ multiplex PCR; TCRdb keeps in-frame clones, though not all of them. Seen here are about 170,000 clones, around 91% observed once, and the top ten hold about 1.4%. Material: blood. The source of these receptors is a woman aged 25 to 45 in good health.

V and J are TRBV6-5 and TRBJ1-5, with 9 bases aligning to TRBD1. The germline CDR1 and CDR2 sequences are MNHEY and SVGAGI. The V gene end was trimmed by 6 bases and the J gene end by 7 bases; junction bases not matched to a gene: 7. The CDR3 totals 14 residues. The CDR3 nucleotides are TGTGCCAGCAGCCGGGACAGGGAAAGACAGCCCCAGCATTTT. It codes for CASSRDRERQPQHF.

This clone appeared a few times. The chain combines TRBV6-2 or TRBV6-3 with TRBJ2-1; 7 bases map to TRBD1. Germline V lookup: CDR1 MNHEY, CDR2 SVGEGT. The CDR3 runs to 14 residues. V trimming: 7 bases; J trimming: 5 bases; junction bases outside the gene matches: 8. The CDR3 here is CASNPGTDHNEQFF. DNA of the CDR3: TGTGCCAGCAACCCCGGGACAGACCACAATGAGCAGTTCTTC.

On this clone itself: This specimen includes other DNA sequences encoding the same CDR3. The chain carries TRBV5-1 and TRBJ2-7; TRBD1 agrees at 11 bases. The V segment lost 4 bases and the J segment 2 bases; nucleotides outside the gene matches: 2. Germline V gives CDR1 SGHRS, CDR2 YFSETQ. The CDR3 length is 14 residues. CDR3 in amino acids: CASSLGQGAYEQYF. In nucleotides, the CDR3 is TGCGCCAGCAGCCTGGGACAGGGGGCCTACGAGCAGTACTTC. The full variable domain, its missing parts supplied by reference TRBV5-1 and TRBJ2-7, is KAGVTQTPRYLIKTRGQQVTLSCSPISGHRSVSWYQQTPGQGLQFLFEYFSETQRNKGNFPGRFSGRQFSNSRSEMNVSTLELGDSALYLCASSLGQGAYEQYFGPGTRLTVT.

This chain uses TRBV19 with TRBJ2-1; D not resolved. Germline V lookup: CDR1 LNHDA, CDR2 SQIVND (reference sequence). The length of the CDR3 is 15 residues. V was trimmed by 2 bases and J by 3 bases, leaving 11 bases between them. The CDR3 coding sequence is TGTGCCAGTAGTATACCGACTGGGTACTACAATGAGCAGTTCTTC. Translated: CASSIPTGYYNEQFF.

The chain recombines TRBV18 with TRBJ2-5; no clear D. In germline, CDR1 is KGHSH, CDR2 LQKENI. V was pared by 6 bases and J by 5 bases, with 10 bases between. The CDR3 totals 12 residues. The CDR3 coding sequence is TGTGCCAGCTCTCTCAACGGGGAGACCCAGTACTTC. It codes for CASSLNGETQYF.

The chain couples TRBV5-1 to TRBJ1-1; D perhaps matches TRBD1 (5 bases). The CDR3 runs 13 residues. Germline loops: CDR1 SGHRS, CDR2 YFSETQ. V lost 4 bases to trimming and J lost 1 base, with 8 bases between them. The CDR3 DNA sequence: TGCGCCAGCAGCATCCAGGGGAACACTGAAGCTTTCTTT. The encoded protein is CASSIQGNTEAFF.

V and J are TRBV6-5 and TRBJ1-3; D is possibly TRBD1 (5 bases). The CDR3 loop spans 15 amino acids. Trimming took 6 bases from V and 0 from J, leaving 12 bases between them. Germline CDR1 MNHEY, CDR2 SVGAGI. Written as DNA, the CDR3 is TGTGCCAGCAGCGTTCCGGGGACCTCTGGAAACACCATATATTTT. This translates into CASSVPGTSGNTIYF.

The CDR3 region is CASSEGLAGEYEQYF. CDR3 in DNA: TGTGCCAGCAGTGAAGGGCTAGCGGGGGAATACGAGCAGTACTTC. The chain carries TRBV6-1 and TRBJ2-7, with TRBD2 matching over 10 bases. Germline V lookup: CDR1 MNHNS, CDR2 SASEGT. V dropped 1 base and J dropped 4; count of bases not matched to a gene: 4. This CDR3 region has 15 residues.

This sequence joins TRBV19 and TRBJ2-3; 11 nucleotides line up with TRBD2. V lost 1 base and J lost 0; bases outside the gene matches: 0. This CDR3 is 16 amino acids long. Germline values: CDR1 LNHDA, CDR2 SQIVND (reference sequence). This chain's CDR3 is CASSIVAGGSTDTQYF. For the CDR3, the DNA is TGTGCCAGTAGTATAGTAGCGGGAGGGAGCACAGATACGCAGTATTTT. Looking up the rest from reference TRBV19 and TRBJ2-3 gives the full variable domain: DGGITQSPKYLFRKEGQNVTLSCEQNLNHDAMYWYRQDPGQGLRLIYYSQIVNDFQKGDIAEGYSVSREKKESFPLTVTSAQKNPTAFYLCASSIVAGGSTDTQYFGPGTRLTVL.

The chain links TRBV28 to TRBJ2-5; 10 bases line up with TRBD2. Trimming took 5 bases from V and 5 from J; bases not matched to a gene: 8. CDR1 and CDR2 (germline): MDHEN, SYDVKM. This CDR3 contains 15 residues. The CDR3 bases are TGTGCCAGCAGTCGAAGAGGTAGCGGGAGGGAGACCCAGTACTTC. Protein: CASSRRGSGRETQYF.

This chain uses TRBV19 with TRBJ2-3, with 14 positions matching TRBD2. Germline CDR1 LNHDA, CDR2 SQIVND (reference sequence). The V and J ends lost 5 bases and 5 bases, in that order; junction bases with no gene match: 0. The CDR3 is 14 residues long. This chain's CDR3 is CASSGLAGGDTQYF. The CDR3 bases are TGTGCCAGTAGTGGACTAGCGGGAGGAGATACGCAGTATTTT.

This clone was seen a few times. Other nucleotide sequences in the sample specify the same CDR3. This chain connects TRBV29-1 to TRBJ1-1; TRBD1 matches at 8 bases. CDR1 SQVTM and CDR2 ANQGSEA come from the germline V gene. This CDR3 region has 11 residues. V lost 2 bases and J lost 10; bases outside the gene matches: 3. CDR3 DNA sequence: TGCAGCGTTGAAACAGGGGGAGGAGCTTTCTTT. Its translation is CSVETGGGAFF.

This CDR3 is CASSQAIWRGGPDTQYF. DNA of the CDR3: TGTGCCAGCAGCCAAGCGATATGGCGGGGGGGCCCAGATACGCAGTATTTT. The V call is TRBV3-1 (or the pseudogene TRBV3-2), the J call TRBJ2-3; TRBD2 aligns across 9 bases. Germline loops: CDR1 LGHDT, CDR2 YNNKEL (reference sequence). The CDR3 has 17 residues. The J segment lost 4 bases and the V segment lost 1 base, leaving 9 bases of the junction unmatched.

Here the CDR3 DNA reads TGTGCCAGCAGCACCCGGGACAGGGGCGAAAAACTGTTTTTT. Translating it yields CASSTRDRGEKLFF. The chain is built from TRBV11-1 and TRBJ1-4; 10 positions agree with TRBD1. Per the germline V gene, CDR1 is SGHAT and CDR2 is FQDESV (reference sequence). Trimming removed 5 bases from V and 8 bases from J; junction bases left unmatched: 5. There are 14 residues in the CDR3.

The chain is built from TRBV11-3 and TRBJ1-6, with D maybe TRBD1 (5 bases). Germline V gene lookup returns CDR1 SGHNT and CDR2 YENEEA. The CDR3 has 16 amino acids. With 3 bases removed from V and 7 bases from J, the gap between germline ends came to 16 bases. CDR3 DNA sequence: TGTGCCAGCAGCTTGAGGGGCTCTTTTGGGAATTCACCCCTCCACTTT. Translation gives CASSLRGSFGNSPLHF.

The chain carries TRBV2 and TRBJ2-7; D ambiguous. The germline V gene has CDR1 SNHLY and CDR2 FYNNEI. V gave up 2 bases and J gave up 4 bases, with 0 bases separating them. The CDR3 has 10 amino acids. This CDR3 is CASSEYEQYF. In nucleotides, the CDR3 is TGTGCCAGCAGTGAATACGAGCAGTACTTC.

This chain uses TRBV7-3 with TRBJ1-6, with a weak D call TRBD1 (5 bases). CDR3 length equals 15 residues. With 2 bases removed from V and 7 bases from J, the gap between germline ends came to 12 bases. Germline lookup yields CDR1 SGHTA and CDR2 FQGTGA. This CDR3 reads CASSLDPAGNSPLHF. The CDR3 nucleotides are TGTGCCAGCAGCTTAGATCCGGCAGGGAATTCACCCCTCCACTTT.

The chain carries TRBV6-5 and TRBJ1-6; a weak D match, TRBD1 (6 bases). The CDR3 is 15 residues long. Germline CDR1 and CDR2: MNHEY and SVGAGI. V shed 5 bases and J shed 0 bases, with 8 bases lying between them. The CDR3 sequence: CASSTRGSYNSPLHF. The CDR3 nucleotides are TGTGCCAGCAGTACCAGGGGCTCCTATAATTCACCCCTCCACTTT.

The rearrangement joins TRBV6-6 to TRBJ2-7; 11 positions match TRBD1. This CDR3 spans 16 amino acids. V shed 3 bases, J shed 2 bases, and the junction held 6 bases outside the gene matches. Germline V lookup: CDR1 MNHNY, CDR2 SVGAGI (reference sequence). The CDR3 sequence is CASSYLPGQGAYEQYF. CDR3 sequence (DNA): TGTGCCAGCAGTTATTTACCGGGACAGGGGGCCTACGAGCAGTACTTC.

This sequence joins TRBV18 and TRBJ2-4; weak D call: TRBD1 (5 bases). Trimming took 2 bases from V and 3 from J, leaving 5 bases between them. Germline V gene lookup returns CDR1 KGHSH and CDR2 LQKENI. The CDR3 loop spans 13 amino acids. The CDR3 region is CASSPTGKNIQYF. The CDR3 coding sequence is TGTGCCAGCTCACCAACAGGCAAAAACATTCAGTACTTC. The full variable domain, rest sourced from reference TRBV18 and TRBJ2-4, is NAGVMQNPRHLVRRRGQEARLRCSPMKGHSHVYWYRQLPEEGLKFMVYLQKENIIDESGMPKERFSAEFPKEGPSILRIQQVVRGDSAAYFCASSPTGKNIQYFGAGTRLSVL.

The chain uses TRBV5-1 and TRBJ2-7; 7 nucleotides line up with TRBD1. Trimming cost V 0 bases and J 3 bases; bases outside gene matches: 3. The CDR3 consists of 14 residues. Germline V CDR1 and CDR2: SGHRS, YFSETQ. The CDR3 DNA reads TGCGCCAGCAGCTTGGTGGCAGGGGGCTACGAGCAGTACTTC. Protein: CASSLVAGGYEQYF.

The V call is TRBV2, the J call TRBJ1-2; 11 bases map to TRBD1. The V gene end was trimmed by 6 bases and the J gene end by 2 bases; junction bases not matched to a gene: 2. Germline lookup yields CDR1 SNHLY and CDR2 FYNNEI. There are 14 residues in the CDR3. CDR3 amino acids: CASRGTGGNYGYTF. CDR3 bases: TGTGCCAGCAGGGGGACAGGGGGAAACTATGGCTACACCTTC.